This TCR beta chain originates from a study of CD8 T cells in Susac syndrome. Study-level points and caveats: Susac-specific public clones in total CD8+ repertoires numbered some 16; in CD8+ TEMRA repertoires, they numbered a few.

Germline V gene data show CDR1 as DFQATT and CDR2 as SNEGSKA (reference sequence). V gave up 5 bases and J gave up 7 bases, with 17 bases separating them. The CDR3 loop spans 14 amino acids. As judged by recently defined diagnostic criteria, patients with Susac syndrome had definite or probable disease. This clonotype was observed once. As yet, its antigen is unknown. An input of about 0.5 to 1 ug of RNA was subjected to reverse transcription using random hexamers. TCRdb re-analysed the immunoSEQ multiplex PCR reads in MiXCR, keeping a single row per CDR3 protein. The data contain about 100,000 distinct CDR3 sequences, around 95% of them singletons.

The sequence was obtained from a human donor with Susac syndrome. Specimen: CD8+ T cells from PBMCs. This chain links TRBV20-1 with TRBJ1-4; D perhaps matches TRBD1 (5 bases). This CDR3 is CSAPRVGEREKLFF. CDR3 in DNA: TGCAGTGCTCCCAGGGTGGGGGAGCGTGAAAAACTGTTTTTT.